The sequence of this TCR beta chain was determined in a study of identical twins. Study-level points and caveats: The models systematically underestimated how much out-of-frame TCR alpha was shared in monozygotic twins. Sharing of beta out-of-frame sequences by twins showed a weaker excess.

There are 14 residues in the CDR3. Deletions cut 5 bases from V and 0 bases from J, with 11 bases between. Germline CDR1 GTSNPN, CDR2 SVGIG (reference sequence). A single record per CDR3 protein comes from TCRdb applying MiXCR to the 5' RACE reads. The sample yields over 600,000 distinct CDR3 sequences, less than 25% seen once. Concerning this clonotype: Its specificity is unknown.

The sample also formed part of further work on T cells expressing NK-cell markers. This second study notes: Each TCR beta repertoire originated in sorted T cells that were CD3+CD56+NKG2C+, CD3+CD56+NKG2C- or CD3+CD56-NKG2C+. The CD3+CD56-NKG2C+ fraction of several donors was also led by these clonotypes.

The sequenced sample consisted of PBMCs. The chain recombines TRBV30 with TRBJ2-1; D unclear. This clonotype originated in a woman in her late teens or twenties in good health. The CDR3 DNA is TGTGCCTGGTGGCCCCGCAGCTCCTACAATGAGCAGTTCTTC. As protein: CAWWPRSSYNEQFF.